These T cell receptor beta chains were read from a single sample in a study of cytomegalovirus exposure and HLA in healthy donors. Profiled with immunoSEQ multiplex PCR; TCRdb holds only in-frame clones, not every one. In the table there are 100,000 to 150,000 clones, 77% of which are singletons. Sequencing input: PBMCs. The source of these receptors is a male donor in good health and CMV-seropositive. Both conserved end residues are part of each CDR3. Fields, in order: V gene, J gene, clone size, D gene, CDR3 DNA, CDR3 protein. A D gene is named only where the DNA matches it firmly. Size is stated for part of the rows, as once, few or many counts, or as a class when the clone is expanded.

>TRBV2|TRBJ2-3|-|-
TGTGCCAGCAGTGGGACTACTTGGCCACGGACAGATACGCAGTATTTT
CASSGTTWPRTDTQYF
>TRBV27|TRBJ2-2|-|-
TGTGCCAGCAGTTTAACGGTGGGAGGCACCGGGGAGCTGTTTTTT
CASSLTVGGTGELFF
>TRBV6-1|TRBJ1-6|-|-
TGTGCCAGCAAACCCGGGACACTTGTCTCACCCCTCCACTTT
CASKPGTLVSPLHF
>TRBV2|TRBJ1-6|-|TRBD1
TGTGCCAGCAGACCCGGACAGGGGGCTTTTTCACCCCTCCACTTT
CASRPGQGAFSPLHF
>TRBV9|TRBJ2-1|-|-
TGTGCCAGCAGCGTAGAGCCGGGGGCGCGGACTAGTGAGCAGTTCTTC
CASSVEPGARTSEQFF
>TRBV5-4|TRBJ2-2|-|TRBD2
TGTGCCAGCACCTCCGGGACTAGCGGGATTACCGGGGAGCTGTTTTTT
CASTSGTSGITGELFF
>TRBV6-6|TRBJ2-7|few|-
TGTGCCAGCAGTTACGAGGGATGGGAGCAGTACTTC
CASSYEGWEQYF
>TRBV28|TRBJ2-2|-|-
TGTGCCAGCAGAGGACAGCCGAACACCGGGGAGCTGTTTTTT
CASRGQPNTGELFF
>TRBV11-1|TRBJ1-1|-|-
TGTGCCAGCAGCTTAGATTTATCGACTGAAGCTTTCTTT
CASSLDLSTEAFF
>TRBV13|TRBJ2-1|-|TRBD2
TGTGCCAGCAGCTTATACCTAGCGGGGGCCAATGAGCAGTTCTTC
CASSLYLAGANEQFF
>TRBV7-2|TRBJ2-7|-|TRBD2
TGTGCCAGCAGCTTGACGGGAGGGAGCTCCTACGAGCAGTACTTC
CASSLTGGSSYEQYF
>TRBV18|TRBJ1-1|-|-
TGTGCCAGCTCACCACCAACAGGATTGAACACTGAAGCTTTCTTT
CASSPPTGLNTEAFF
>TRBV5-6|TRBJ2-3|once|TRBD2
TGTGCCAGCAGCCTCGGTCTAGCGGGGGGAACAGATACGCAGTATTTT
CASSLGLAGGTDTQYF
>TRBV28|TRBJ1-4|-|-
TGTGCCAGCAGTTTGAGGGAAAAACTGTTTTTT
CASSLREKLFF
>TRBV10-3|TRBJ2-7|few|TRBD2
TGTGCCATCAGTGATATAGCGGGGGGCCCCGAGCAGTACTTC
CAISDIAGGPEQYF
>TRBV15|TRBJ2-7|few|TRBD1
TGTGCCACCAGCAGAGGTGGGACAGGGGGGCACGAGCAGTACTTC
CATSRGGTGGHEQYF
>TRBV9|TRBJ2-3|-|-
TGTGCCAGCAGCGTGACTAACACAGATACGCAGTATTTT
CASSVTNTDTQYF
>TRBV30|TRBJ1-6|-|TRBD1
TGTGCCTGGAGTGTAAACAGGGGCACATCACCCCTCCACTTT
CAWSVNRGTSPLHF
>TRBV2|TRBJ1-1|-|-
TGTGCCAGCAGCCAGGGCAGCGAAGCTTTCTTT
CASSQGSEAFF
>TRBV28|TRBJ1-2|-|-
TGTGCCAGCAGCTCAGTGGGCTATGGCTACGCCTTC
CASSSVGYGYAF
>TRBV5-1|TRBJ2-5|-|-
TGCGCCAGCAACCTAGAGGGCCGGTCGGAGACCCAGTACTTC
CASNLEGRSETQYF
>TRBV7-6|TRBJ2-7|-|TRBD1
TGTGCCAGCAGCTTACTCGACAGGGAGTTCTACGAGCAGTACTTC
CASSLLDREFYEQYF
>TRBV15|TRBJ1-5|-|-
TGTGCCACCGGATCGGGTGATAGGAATCAGCCCCAGCATTTT
CATGSGDRNQPQHF
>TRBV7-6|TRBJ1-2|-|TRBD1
TGTGCCAGCAGCTTAGCCCCGGGACAGCCTGAAGGCTACACCTTC
CASSLAPGQPEGYTF
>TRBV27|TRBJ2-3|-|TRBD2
TGTGCCAGCAGTTTAAAGCTAGCGGTCCGGGCGCAGTATTTT
CASSLKLAVRAQYF
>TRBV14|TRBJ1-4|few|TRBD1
TGTGCCAGCAGCCGCTGGGGACAGAGGGGTGAAAAACTGTTTTTT
CASSRWGQRGEKLFF
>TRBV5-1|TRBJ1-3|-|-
TGCGCCAGCAGTCTTGACAGCGACTCTGGAAACACCATATATTTT
CASSLDSDSGNTIYF
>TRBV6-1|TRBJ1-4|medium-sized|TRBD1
TGTGCCAGCAGTGAAGGGACAGGGTTTGAAAAACTGTTTTTT
CASSEGTGFEKLFF
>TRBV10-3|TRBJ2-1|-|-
TGTGCCATCAGTGAGGGGAGACCTGAGCAGTTCTTC
CAISEGRPEQFF
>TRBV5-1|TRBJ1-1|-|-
TGCGCCAGCAGTTCGTCGACAGCCCCAAGGGCGGAAGCTTTCTTT
CASSSSTAPRAEAFF
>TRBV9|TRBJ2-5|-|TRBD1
TGTGCCAGCAGCGTAGCTAGTCAGGGGGAAGAGACCCAGTACTTC
CASSVASQGEETQYF
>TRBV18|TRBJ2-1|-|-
TGTGCCAGCTCACCACCGGGGAGCTCCTACAATGAGCAGTTCTTC
CASSPPGSSYNEQFF
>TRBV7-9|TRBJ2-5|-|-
TGTGCCGGGACTGCACAAGAGACCCAGTACTTC
CAGTAQETQYF
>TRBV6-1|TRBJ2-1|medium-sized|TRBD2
TGTGCCAGCAGTGAGGTAGCTAGCGGGAGTGATGAGCAGTTCTTC
CASSEVASGSDEQFF
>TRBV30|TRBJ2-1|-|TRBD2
TGTGCCTGGAGTGTACGACTAGCGGGGAACCGTAATGAGCAGTTCTTC
CAWSVRLAGNRNEQFF
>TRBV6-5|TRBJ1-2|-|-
TGTGCCAGCAGTTACTGGCAGGGTGCCGGCTACACCTTC
CASSYWQGAGYTF
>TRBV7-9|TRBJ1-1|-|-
TGTGCCAGCAGCCCCACGGGTGGGGGAGGCACTGAAGCTTTCTTT
CASSPTGGGGTEAFF
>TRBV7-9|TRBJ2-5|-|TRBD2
TGTGCCAGCAGCTTAGAGGCGGTACTAGCGGGAACCCAGTACTTC
CASSLEAVLAGTQYF
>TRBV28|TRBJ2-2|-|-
TGTGCCAGCGCCTCAGGGGGGCACACCGGGGAGCTGTTTTTT
CASASGGHTGELFF
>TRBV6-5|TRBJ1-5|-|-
TGTGCCAGCAGCCCACAGGGTATCTCAAATCAGCCCCAGCATTTT
CASSPQGISNQPQHF
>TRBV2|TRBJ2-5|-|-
TGTGCCAGCTTTCCGGCTCGGAGAGAGACCCAGTACTTC
CASFPARRETQYF
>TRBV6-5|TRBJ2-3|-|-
TGTGCCAGCAGGCCTGGCACCACAGATACGCAGTATTTT
CASRPGTTDTQYF
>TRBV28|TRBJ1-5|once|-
TGTGCTAGCAGTGACAGGAACAATCAGCCCCAGCATTTT
CASSDRNNQPQHF
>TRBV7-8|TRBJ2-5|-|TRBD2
TGTGCCAGCAGATTCCGTGGGGCTAGCGGGGGGGAAGAGACCCAGTACTTC
CASRFRGASGGEETQYF
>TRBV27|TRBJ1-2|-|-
TGTGCCAGCAGTTTCACTAACAGGGCTGGCTATGGCTACACCTTC
CASSFTNRAGYGYTF